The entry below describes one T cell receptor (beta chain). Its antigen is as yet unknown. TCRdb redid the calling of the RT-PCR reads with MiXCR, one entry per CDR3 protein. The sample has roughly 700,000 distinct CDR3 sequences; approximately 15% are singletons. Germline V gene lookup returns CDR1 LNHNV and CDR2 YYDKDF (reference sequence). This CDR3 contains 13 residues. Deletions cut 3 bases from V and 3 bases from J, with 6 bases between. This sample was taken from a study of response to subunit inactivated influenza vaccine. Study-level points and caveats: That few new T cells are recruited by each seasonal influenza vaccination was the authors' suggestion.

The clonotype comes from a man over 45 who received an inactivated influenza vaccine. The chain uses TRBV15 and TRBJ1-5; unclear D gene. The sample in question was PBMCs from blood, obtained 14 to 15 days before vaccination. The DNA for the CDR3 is TGTGCCACCAGCAGGGGCCTCAATCAGCCCCAGCATTTT. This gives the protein CATSRGLNQPQHF.